The clone carrying this T cell receptor (beta chain) appeared many times. Its matching antigen is unknown. Each CDR3 protein gets one entry after TCRdb re-called the 5' RACE reads with MiXCR. This table holds approximately 470,000 distinct CDR3 sequences, 13% to 15% found once. These data come from a study of identical twins. Trimming removed 5 bases at V and 2 bases at J, with 12 bases between. CDR1 is SGHRS, CDR2 YFSETQ, per germline. The CDR3 sequence is 14 residues long. General study results and limits: Carriage of fewer insertions was seen in abundant cord blood beta clonotypes, whereas memory repertoires showed none.

The same sample was also studied in work on yellow fever vaccine responses in identical twins.

The sample comprised CD4+ T cells sorted from blood. The TCR comes from a woman younger than 30 in good health. The chain combines TRBV5-1 with TRBJ2-3; maybe TRBD2 (5 bases). The CDR3 nucleotides read TGCGCCAGCAGACGTGGACTTGCCACAGATACGCAGTATTTT. This codes for CASRRGLATDTQYF.